The sequence of this TCR beta chain was determined in a study of CD8 T cells in ankylosing spondylitis. Whole-study results and caveats: Prior literature has documented some motif variants in synovial fluid and blood from reactive arthritis.

This clonotype was counted many times. Its specificity is unknown. The CDR3 runs to 13 residues. The junction had 7 bases not matched to a gene; V was cut back by 6 bases and J by 3 bases. CDR1 is DFQATT, CDR2 SNEGSKA, per germline (reference sequence). Making use of molecular barcodes, quantitative 5'-RACE generated TCR beta libraries. TCRdb used MiXCR to reprocess the 5' RACE reads, holding one entry per CDR3 protein. This sample has about 36,000 distinct CDR3 sequences; 6% occur once, and the top ten carry over 9.5%. Sequenced sample: blood, either unsorted or a sorted T cell fraction (not recorded which). The receptor was isolated from a male donor with ankylosing spondylitis or in good health (not recorded which). This chain connects TRBV20-1 to TRBJ2-5; TRBD2 aligns across 7 bases. The CDR3 here is CSAERREKETQYF. CDR3 bases: TGCAGTGCCGAGCGGCGGGAGAAAGAGACCCAGTACTTC.